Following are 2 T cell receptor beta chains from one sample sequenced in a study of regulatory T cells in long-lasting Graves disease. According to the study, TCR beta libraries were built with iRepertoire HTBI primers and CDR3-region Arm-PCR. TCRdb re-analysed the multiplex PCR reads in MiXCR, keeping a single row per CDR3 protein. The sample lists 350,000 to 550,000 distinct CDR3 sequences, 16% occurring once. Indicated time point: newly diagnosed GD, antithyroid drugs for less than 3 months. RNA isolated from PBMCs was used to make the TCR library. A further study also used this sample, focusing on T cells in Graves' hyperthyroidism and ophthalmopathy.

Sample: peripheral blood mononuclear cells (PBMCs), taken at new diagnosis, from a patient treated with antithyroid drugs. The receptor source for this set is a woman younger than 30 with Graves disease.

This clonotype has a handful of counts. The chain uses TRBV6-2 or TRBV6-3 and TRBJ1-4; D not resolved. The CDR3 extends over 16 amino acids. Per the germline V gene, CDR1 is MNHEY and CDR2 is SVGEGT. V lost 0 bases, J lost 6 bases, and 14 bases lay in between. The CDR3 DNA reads TGTGCCAGCAGTTACTCGATTGACGGGTTTTATGAAAAACTGTTTTTT. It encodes CASSYSIDGFYEKLFF.

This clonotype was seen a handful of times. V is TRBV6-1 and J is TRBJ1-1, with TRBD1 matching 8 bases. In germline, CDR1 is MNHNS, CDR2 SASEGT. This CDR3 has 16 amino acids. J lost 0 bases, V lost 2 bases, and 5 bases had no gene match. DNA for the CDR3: TGTGCCAGCAGTGAAACCACAGGGGGGGTGAACACTGAAGCTTTCTTT. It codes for CASSETTGGVNTEAFF.